The T cell receptor (beta chain) described here comes from a study of T cell changes during pregnancy in multiple sclerosis. Deletions cut 5 bases from V and 2 bases from J, with 10 bases between. This CDR3 comprises 13 residues. From germline, CDR1 is LGHNT and CDR2 FRNRAP. The method was immunoSEQ multiplex PCR; TCRdb's version includes in-frame clones alone and lacks a portion of them. The sample lists tens of thousands of clones, approximately 90% seen once, with 3.5% to 4.5% in the top ten. The specimen comprised CD8+ T cells from peripheral blood mononuclear cells, sampled in the second trimester of pregnancy. This receptor was taken from a female donor with multiple sclerosis, enrolled in a pregnancy study. This chain links TRBV12-5 with TRBJ2-7, with a possible D match to TRBD2 (6 bases). The CDR3 protein is CASGPGGPYEQYF. The CDR3 DNA reads TGTGCTAGTGGTCCCGGGGGACCCTACGAGCAGTACTTC.